This T cell receptor (beta chain) is from a study of CD8+CD57+ T cells in acquired aplastic anemia. CDR3 and TCR beta VDJ profiling relied on genomic DNA as the template. TCRdb recomputed calls from the reads with MiXCR, one row per CDR3 protein. This table holds 200,000 to 250,000 distinct CDR3 sequences, more than 55% found once. Patients picked for sequencing had shown CD8+CD57+ cell expansion detected by flow cytometry. Trimming stripped 4 bases from V and 6 bases from J, with 18 bases between. The CDR3 runs to 14 residues. Per germline, CDR1 DFQATT and CDR2 SNEGSKA (reference sequence). The sample taken for sequencing was sorted CD4+, CD8+, or CD8+CD57+ T cells (not recorded which) from PBMCs. This clonotype was obtained from a human donor with aplastic anemia. The V call is TRBV20-1, the J call TRBJ1-1; a possible D gene is TRBD1 (5 bases). CDR3 sequence (DNA): TGCAGTGCTAAGTTTGCAGGGAAGTTACCTGAAGCTTTCTTT. Translated: CSAKFAGKLPEAFF.